This T cell receptor beta chain was retrieved from a study of blood T cell repertoires in COVID-19. As originally analysed: Cell counts per sample came from amplifying reference gene primers. Some clones are missing from TCRdb's copy, which holds only in-frame ones; the method was immunoSEQ multiplex PCR. The V and J calls and clone size are taken from that table; D and trimming were inferred from the DNA. The data contain over 80,000 clones, roughly 86% of them singletons. The CDR3 length is 15 residues. Trimming removed 4 bases at V and 2 bases at J, with 14 bases between. Germline V gene lookup returns CDR1 SGHVS and CDR2 FNYEAQ.

The sequence was obtained from a man aged 50 or older with acute or convalescent COVID-19. The sequenced material came from peripheral blood. The chain employs TRBV7-6 and TRBJ1-1; D call uncertain. The CDR3 loop is CASSSSGTVNTEAFF. DNA for the CDR3: TGTGCCAGCAGCTCCTCGGGTACGGTAAACACTGAAGCTTTCTTT.